Sequencing of this T cell receptor (beta chain) was carried out in a study of control samples from healthy donors and cancer patients. This CDR3 has 11 residues. CDR1 is KGHDR and CDR2 is SFDVKD in the germline V gene. V was trimmed by 9 bases and J by 4 bases, leaving 8 bases between them. The data were produced by immunoSEQ multiplex PCR, yet TCRdb's version contains in-frame clones alone and is incomplete. Among approximately 70,000 clones listed, more than 75% were seen once. The rearrangement links TRBV24-1 to TRBJ1-1, with D unresolved. This receptor was identified in a man aged 50 or older in good health. Sequenced sample: blood. The CDR3 sequence is CATGRGTEAFF. CDR3 DNA: TGTGCCACCGGGCGAGGCACTGAAGCTTTCTTT.